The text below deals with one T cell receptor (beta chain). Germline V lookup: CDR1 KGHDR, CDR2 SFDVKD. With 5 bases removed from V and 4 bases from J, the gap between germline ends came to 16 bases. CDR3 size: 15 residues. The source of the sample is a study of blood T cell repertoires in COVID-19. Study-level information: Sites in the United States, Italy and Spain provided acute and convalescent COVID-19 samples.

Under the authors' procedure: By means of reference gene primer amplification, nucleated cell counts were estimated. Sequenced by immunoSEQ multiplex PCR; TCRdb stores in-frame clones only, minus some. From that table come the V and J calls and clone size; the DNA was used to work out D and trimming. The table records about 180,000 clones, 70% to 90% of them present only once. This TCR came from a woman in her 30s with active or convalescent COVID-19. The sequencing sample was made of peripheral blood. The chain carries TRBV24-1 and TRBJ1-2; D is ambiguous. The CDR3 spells CATSGQPLGSYGYTF. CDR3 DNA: TGTGCCACCAGTGGGCAACCCCTAGGGAGCTATGGCTACACCTTC.